The 15 T cell receptor beta chains below were found in one sample sequenced in a study of T cell responses to AZD1222 COVID-19 vaccine. The method was immunoSEQ multiplex PCR; TCRdb's version includes in-frame clones alone and lacks a portion of them. The sample lists some 49,000 clones; 60% to 85% were seen once. The sequences come from peripheral blood, collected on day 0 of AZD1222 vaccination. Every receptor here comes from an adult in good health.

This clone was observed once. The rearrangement joins TRBV4-2 to TRBJ1-1; D uncertain. Germline CDR1 LGHNA, CDR2 YNFKEQ. Trimming stripped 0 bases from V and 0 bases from J, with 2 bases between. The CDR3 covers 13 residues. CDR3 in amino acids: CASSQDMNTEAFF. In DNA form, the CDR3 reads TGTGCCAGCAGCCAAGACATGAACACTGAAGCTTTCTTT.

The chain recombines TRBV28 with TRBJ1-2; TRBD1 might be the D (6 bases). Trimming took 2 bases from V and 8 from J, leaving 12 bases between them. This CDR3 spans 13 amino acids. From germline, CDR1 is MDHEN and CDR2 SYDVKM. This CDR3 is CASSLQGGQGYTF. The CDR3 DNA reads TGTGCCAGCAGTTTACAAGGGGGGCAAGGCTACACCTTC.

V is TRBV28 and J is TRBJ1-2; no firm D call. There are 13 residues in the CDR3. Germline assignment: CDR1 MDHEN and CDR2 SYDVKM. V shed 6 bases and J shed 4 bases, with 12 bases lying between them. For the CDR3, the DNA is TGTGCCAGCAGCCCGGGTCTCCTCTATGGCTACACCTTC. This sequence encodes CASSPGLLYGYTF.

The J gene is TRBJ2-2, the V gene TRBV7-9, with D uncertain. Looked up from germline, CDR1 is SEHNR and CDR2 is FQNEAQ (reference sequence). CDR3 length: 13 residues. V shed 2 bases and J shed 4 bases, with 5 bases lying between them. CDR3 sequence: CASSLLGTGELFF. CDR3 in DNA: TGTGCCAGCAGCTTATTGGGCACCGGGGAGCTGTTTTTT.

V is TRBV7-9 and J is TRBJ1-5; possibly TRBD1 for D (5 bases). The CDR3 consists of 15 residues. Germline lookup yields CDR1 SEHNR and CDR2 FQNEAQ (reference sequence). Deletions cut 5 bases from V and 3 bases from J, with 14 bases between. In DNA form, the CDR3 reads TGTGCCAGCAGCCCCGGGGCGGTTGACAATCAGCCCCAGCATTTT. This gives the protein CASSPGAVDNQPQHF.

This clone turned up a few times. This chain links TRBV3-1 (or the pseudogene TRBV3-2) with TRBJ1-5; D is ambiguous. CDR3 length equals 13 residues. The V and J ends lost 0 bases and 7 bases respectively, with 7 bases between them. Per germline, CDR1 LGHDT and CDR2 YNNKEL (reference sequence). In DNA form, the CDR3 reads TGTGCCAGCAGCCAAGATCCGGCACAGCCCCAGCATTTT. Encoded protein: CASSQDPAQPQHF.

V usage is TRBV6-4 and J usage is TRBJ2-1; weak D call: TRBD2 (5 bases). The CDR3 is 14 residues long. From germline, CDR1 is MRHNA and CDR2 SNTAGT. Trimming left V 6 bases short and J 6 bases short, with 15 bases between. CDR3 bases: TGTGCCAGCAGCTTCTTTGGAGGAGGCAATGAGCAGTTCTTC. Amino acids: CASSFFGGGNEQFF.

V usage is TRBV5-6 and J usage is TRBJ1-5; D is ambiguous. V was shortened by 4 bases and J by 7 bases, with 27 bases between the two germline ends. The V gene's germline CDR1 is SGHDT and CDR2 YYEEEE. This CDR3 spans 18 amino acids. CDR3 nucleotide sequence: TGTGCCAGCAGCCCGTCCGTCGATACAGACCGCGGCCTGCAGCCCCAGCATTTT. Its translation: CASSPSVDTDRGLQPQHF.

This clone was picked up one time. This chain joins TRBV23-1 and TRBJ2-4; TRBD1 aligns across 8 bases. TRBV23-1 is an ORF; its function is uncertain. The trim removed 2 bases at V and 2 bases at J, leaving 11 bases unmatched. The CDR3 has 18 residues. The DNA of the CDR3 is TGCGCCAGCAGTCAACGGCGGACAGGGTCGGGGACCAAAAACATTCAGTACTTC. This gives the protein CASSQRRTGSGTKNIQYF.

The chain combines TRBV7-9 with TRBJ2-5; 12 bases align to TRBD1. The germline V gene has CDR1 SEHNR and CDR2 FQNEAQ (reference sequence). Trimming cost V 1 base and J 5 bases; bases outside gene matches: 2. The CDR3 loop spans 15 amino acids. CDR3 sequence (DNA): TGTGCCAGCAGCTTAGGGGACAGGGGGCAGGAGACCCAGTACTTC. It translates to CASSLGDRGQETQYF.

This clone has just one count. J is TRBJ2-3 and V is TRBV28; D possibly corresponds to TRBD2 (7 bases). This CDR3 has 13 amino acids. CDR1 is MDHEN and CDR2 is SYDVKM in the germline V gene. V lost 8 bases and J 2 bases, leaving 11 bases between the germline ends. The CDR3 loop is CASSGGATDTQYF. The CDR3 DNA reads TGTGCCAGCTCGGGGGGCGCCACAGATACGCAGTATTTT.

The chain recombines TRBV6-5 with TRBJ2-7; 9 nucleotides align to TRBD1. The CDR3 spans 14 residues. CDR1 and CDR2 (germline): MNHEY, SVGAGI. V gave up 2 bases and J gave up 5 bases; unmatched junction bases: 4. The CDR3 loop is CASSYGQGINEQYF. CDR3 bases: TGTGCCAGCAGTTACGGACAGGGGATTAACGAGCAGTACTTC.

V gene TRBV28 combines with J gene TRBJ1-3; D remains ambiguous. Germline lookup yields CDR1 MDHEN and CDR2 SYDVKM. Trimming took 5 bases from V and 4 from J, leaving 21 bases between them. The CDR3 spans 17 residues. The CDR3, as DNA: TGTGCCAGCAGTCCCCCCCGAGGGCTGCTGGAAGGAAACACCATATATTTT. Its protein product is CASSPPRGLLEGNTIYF.

The chain recombines TRBV28 with TRBJ1-2; D possibly corresponds to TRBD1 (6 bases). Trimming took 10 bases from V and 6 from J, leaving 18 bases between them. This CDR3 comprises 13 residues. Germline CDR1 and CDR2: MDHEN and SYDVKM. CDR3 in amino acids: CAILRPGADGYTF. The DNA of the CDR3 is TGTGCCATCCTTCGCCCAGGGGCGGATGGCTACACCTTC.

This rearrangement joins TRBV6-5 to TRBJ1-3; 7 nucleotides line up with TRBD1. The CDR3 consists of 14 residues. Germline V gene lookup returns CDR1 MNHEY and CDR2 SVGAGI. V lost 6 bases, J lost 4 bases, and 6 bases stayed unmatched. The CDR3 region is CASSRGTVGNTIYF. CDR3 sequence (DNA): TGTGCCAGCAGCAGAGGGACAGTCGGAAACACCATATATTTT.